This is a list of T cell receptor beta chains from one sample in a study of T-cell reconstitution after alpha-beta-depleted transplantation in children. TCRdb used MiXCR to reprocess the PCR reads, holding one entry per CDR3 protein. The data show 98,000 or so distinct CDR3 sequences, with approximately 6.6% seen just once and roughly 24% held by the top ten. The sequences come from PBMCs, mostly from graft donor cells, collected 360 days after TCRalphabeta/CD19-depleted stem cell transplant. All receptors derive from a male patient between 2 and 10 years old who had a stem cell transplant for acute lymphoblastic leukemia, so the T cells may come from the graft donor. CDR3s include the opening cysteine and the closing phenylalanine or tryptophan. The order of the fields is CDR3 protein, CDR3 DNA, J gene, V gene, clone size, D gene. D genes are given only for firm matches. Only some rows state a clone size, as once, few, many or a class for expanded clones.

CASSFGVAYRGYGYTF | TGCGCCAGCAGCTTCGGGGTTGCGTATAGGGGCTATGGCTACACCTTC | TRBJ1-2 | TRBV5-1 | few | NA
CASSYSAVIGYTF | TGTGCCAGCAGTTACTCGGCAGTAATAGGCTACACCTTC | TRBJ1-2 | TRBV6-5 | few | NA
CASSLGFRTLAQYF | TGTGCCAGCAGTTTAGGCTTCAGGACGCTCGCGCAGTATTTT | TRBJ2-3 | TRBV12-3/TRBV12-4 | few | NA
CASRPWGVYNEQFF | TGTGCCAGCAGGCCTTGGGGGGTATACAATGAGCAGTTCTTC | TRBJ2-1 | TRBV28 | few | NA
CASSLVSDQPQHF | TGTGCCAGCAGCTTAGTTTCTGATCAGCCCCAGCATTTT | TRBJ1-5 | TRBV7-2 | few | NA
CASSHPKKGWENTEAFF | TGCGCCAGCAGCCACCCTAAGAAGGGTTGGGAGAACACTGAAGCTTTCTTT | TRBJ1-1 | TRBV4-1 | many | NA
CSARGGLGNEKLFF | TGCAGTGCTAGAGGGGGCTTAGGGAATGAAAAACTGTTTTTT | TRBJ1-4 | TRBV20-1 | many | NA
CAIKVGTSRAGKQFF | TGTGCCATCAAAGTAGGGACCTCCCGCGCGGGGAAGCAGTTCTTC | TRBJ2-1 | TRBV10-3 | many | NA
CSAIRLRDANTGELFF | TGCAGTGCCATAAGGCTCCGGGACGCGAACACCGGGGAGCTGTTTTTT | TRBJ2-2 | TRBV20-1 | NA | NA
CASSNRGYEQYF | TGTGCCAGCAGCAATAGGGGTTACGAGCAGTACTTC | TRBJ2-7 | TRBV27 | many | NA
CASSAYSSYEQYF | TGTGCCAGCAGCGCCTATAGCTCCTACGAGCAGTACTTC | TRBJ2-7 | TRBV7-6 | many | NA
CATSRDLAFQETQYF | TGTGCCACCAGCAGAGATTTAGCTTTTCAAGAGACCCAGTACTTC | TRBJ2-5 | TRBV15 | many | NA
CASSQFTKGIQYF | TGTGCCAGCAGCCAGTTTACCAAGGGCATTCAGTACTTC | TRBJ2-4 | TRBV21-1 | few | NA
CASSPSRDTQYF | TGTGCCAGCAGCCCAAGTCGGGATACGCAGTATTTT | TRBJ2-3 | TRBV5-6 | many | NA
CASPPGLAGGPTDTQYF | TGTGCCAGCCCTCCGGGACTAGCGGGAGGTCCCACAGATACGCAGTATTTT | TRBJ2-3 | TRBV2 | many | TRBD2
CASSLGQETQYF | TGCGCCAGCAGCTTGGGTCAAGAGACCCAGTACTTC | TRBJ2-5 | TRBV5-1 | many | NA
CASSVEGGVSYNEQFF | TGTGCCAGCAGCGTAGAGGGCGGAGTCTCCTACAATGAGCAGTTCTTC | TRBJ2-1 | TRBV9 | many | NA
CASSLAARSYGYTF | TGTGCCAGCAGCTTGGCGGCCAGGTCTTATGGCTACACCTTC | TRBJ1-2 | TRBV5-6 | few | NA
CSARQGGAEAFF | TGCAGTGCTAGACAGGGAGGCGCTGAAGCTTTCTTT | TRBJ1-1 | TRBV20-1 | many | NA
CATSSSSEGEQFF | TGTGCCACCAGCAGCTCTTCCGAAGGGGAGCAGTTCTTC | TRBJ2-1 | TRBV15 | NA | NA
CASSVGGADSYEQYF | TGTGCCAGCAGCGTAGGAGGGGCGGACTCCTACGAGCAGTACTTC | TRBJ2-7 | TRBV9 | NA | NA
CASSTRPGLRPDTQYF | TGTGCCAGCAGCACCCGACCGGGACTGCGTCCGGATACGCAGTATTTT | TRBJ2-3 | TRBV9 | many | NA
CAWTGDQETQYF | TGTGCCTGGACGGGGGACCAAGAGACCCAGTACTTC | TRBJ2-5 | TRBV30 | few | NA
CASRKRDQTTYEQYF | TGTGCCAGCAGGAAACGGGACCAAACGACCTACGAGCAGTACTTC | TRBJ2-7 | TRBV6-1 | few | NA
CASWGGTDTQYF | TGTGCCAGTTGGGGGGGCACAGATACGCAGTATTTT | TRBJ2-3 | TRBV28 | many | NA
CASSSSVHLNTEAFF | TGTGCCAGCAGTTCCTCTGTTCACCTGAACACTGAAGCTTTCTTT | TRBJ1-1 | TRBV6-5 | many | NA
CASSLAASYEQYF | TGTGCCAGCAGCTTGGCAGCCTCCTACGAGCAGTACTTC | TRBJ2-7 | TRBV11-2 | many | NA
CAISDSTGREYGYTF | TGTGCCATCAGTGATTCGACCGGGAGAGAGTATGGCTACACCTTC | TRBJ1-2 | TRBV10-3 | NA | NA
CASSSRTSGSHEQYF | TGTGCCAGCAGTTCCAGGACTAGCGGGAGCCACGAGCAGTACTTC | TRBJ2-7 | TRBV12-3/TRBV12-4 | many | TRBD2
CASSPGVLEQFF | TGTGCCAGCAGCCCGGGGGTCTTGGAGCAGTTCTTC | TRBJ2-1 | TRBV7-9 | many | NA
CASSLRTGNTGELFF | TGCGCCAGCAGCTTACGGACAGGGAACACCGGGGAGCTGTTTTTT | TRBJ2-2 | TRBV4-3 | NA | TRBD1
CASSHEGQYGELFF | TGTGCCAGCAGCCACGAGGGGCAGTACGGGGAGCTGTTTTTT | TRBJ2-2 | TRBV3-1 | many | NA
CASSLGISEQYF | TGTGCCAGCAGCTTAGGTATCTCTGAGCAGTACTTC | TRBJ2-7 | TRBV7-2 | many | NA
CASSEMGPGLPYEQYF | TGTGCCAGCAGTGAAATGGGTCCGGGACTCCCGTACGAGCAGTACTTC | TRBJ2-7 | TRBV6-1 | many | NA
CASFSGRQYQETQYF | TGTGCCAGCTTCTCGGGGCGCCAGTACCAAGAGACCCAGTACTTC | TRBJ2-5 | TRBV18 | many | NA
CASGSRARGYTF | TGTGCTAGTGGTTCGAGGGCGAGGGGCTACACCTTC | TRBJ1-2 | TRBV12-5 | few | NA
CASSLPRDRGRTDTQYF | TGCGCCAGCAGCTTGCCAAGGGACAGGGGGCGGACAGATACGCAGTATTTT | TRBJ2-3 | TRBV5-1 | many | TRBD1
CSVLDGNTEAFF | TGCAGTGTCCTTGACGGGAACACTGAAGCTTTCTTT | TRBJ1-1 | TRBV20-1 | many | NA
CATSSEQGKVTYEQYF | TGTGCCACCAGCAGTGAACAGGGTAAAGTTACCTACGAGCAGTACTTC | TRBJ2-7 | TRBV15 | many | NA
CASSQALVRRGNTGELFF | TGTGCCAGCAGCCAAGCCTTAGTGAGGCGGGGGAACACCGGGGAGCTGTTTTTT | TRBJ2-2 | TRBV14 | few | NA
CASKGLLTYEQYF | TGTGCCAGCAAGGGACTGCTGACCTACGAGCAGTACTTC | TRBJ2-7 | TRBV27 | many | NA
CASSLTASQETQYF | TGTGCCAGCAGCTTAACAGCTTCCCAAGAGACCCAGTACTTC | TRBJ2-5 | TRBV7-9 | many | NA
CASSFEGMGEQYF | TGTGCCAGCAGCTTTGAAGGGATGGGGGAGCAGTACTTC | TRBJ2-7 | TRBV5-6 | many | NA
CASSPFRDTAYTF | TGCGCCAGCAGCCCGTTCCGGGACACAGCCTACACCTTC | TRBJ1-2 | TRBV4-3 | many | NA
CASSYSKTGTYEQYF | TGTGCCAGCAGTTACTCGAAAACAGGCACCTACGAGCAGTACTTC | TRBJ2-7 | TRBV6-2/TRBV6-3 | NA | NA
CASRRTAGHTQYF | TGTGCCAGCAGGAGGACCGCCGGTCATACGCAGTATTTT | TRBJ2-3 | TRBV9 | NA | NA
CASAWDRFFDEQYF | TGTGCCAGCGCCTGGGACAGATTCTTCGACGAGCAGTACTTC | TRBJ2-7 | TRBV28 | many | TRBD1
CASSSSLRGDEQYF | NA | TRBJ2-7 | TRBV6-2/TRBV6-3 | many | NA
CATSDLWSSPNTGELFF | TGTGCCACCAGTGATTTGTGGTCTAGCCCGAACACCGGGGAGCTGTTTTTT | TRBJ2-2 | TRBV24-1 | many | NA
CASSLARDVRGNTIYF | TGTGCCAGCAGCTTAGCGCGAGACGTGAGGGGAAACACCATATATTTT | TRBJ1-3 | TRBV7-9 | NA | NA